Below are 12 T cell receptor beta chains sequenced from a single sample in a study of CD8+ T cells in alopecia areata. Investigators isolated RNA and reverse transcribed it into cDNA to act as the sequencing template. Repertoires were generated with immunoSEQ multiplex PCR, while TCRdb's copy carries only in-frame clones and drops some. The sample has 150,000 to 200,000 clones, roughly 60% seen once; the top ten hold over 1.5%. The specimen comprised CD4+ T cells sorted from blood, sampled at week 0. The source of these receptors is a human donor with alopecia areata.

The chain links TRBV30 to TRBJ2-6; D may match TRBD1 or TRBD2 (6 bases each). CDR3 length: 16 amino acids. Germline V CDR1 and CDR2: GTSNPN, SVGIG (reference sequence). Between the trimmed V and J ends, which lost 0 bases and 2 bases, there was a span of 11 bases. The CDR3 sequence is CAWSVQGGTGANVLTF. Here the CDR3 DNA reads TGTGCCTGGAGTGTACAAGGGGGGACTGGGGCCAACGTCCTGACTTTC. The variable domain in full, with the rest retrieved from reference TRBV30 and TRBJ2-6, is SQTIHQWPATLVQPVGSPLSLECTVEGTSNPNLYWYRQAAGRGLQLLFYSVGIGQISSEVPQNLSASRPQDRQFILSSKKLLLSDSGFYLCAWSVQGGTGANVLTFGAGSRLTVL.

DNA for the CDR3: TGTGCCAGCACATGGGACAGGAGCTATGGCTACACCTTC. Translation gives CASTWDRSYGYTF. The rearrangement links TRBV2 to TRBJ1-2; TRBD1 matches 8 bases. The length of the CDR3 is 13 residues. The V and J ends lost 7 bases and 4 bases, in that order; junction bases with no gene match: 5. From germline, CDR1 is SNHLY and CDR2 FYNNEI.

The chain is built from TRBV5-1 and TRBJ2-7; 7 bases match TRBD1. Germline loops: CDR1 SGHRS, CDR2 YFSETQ. With 5 bases clipped from V and 6 bases from J, the junction kept 17 bases outside the gene matches. The CDR3 covers 16 residues. The CDR3 DNA follows: TGCGCCAGCAGTTATACTATACGGACAGGTAGAGGCGAGCAGTACTTC. It translates to CASSYTIRTGRGEQYF.

Written as DNA, the CDR3 is TGTGCCTCAACGACAGGGTGGGGGAACACTGAAGCTTTCTTT. Translating it yields CASTTGWGNTEAFF. The V and J genes are TRBV30 and TRBJ1-1; 7 bases match TRBD1. This CDR3 contains 14 residues. Unmatched junction bases numbered 9, after V lost 7 bases and J lost 1 base. Germline assignment: CDR1 GTSNPN and CDR2 SVGIG (reference sequence).

This rearrangement joins TRBV6-1 to TRBJ1-1, with a possible D match to TRBD1 (6 bases). V lost 7 bases to trimming and J lost 0 bases, with 15 bases between them. CDR1 MNHNS and CDR2 SASEGT come from the germline V gene. The CDR3 contains 15 residues. CDR3 DNA sequence: TGTGCCAGCATTCAACTGACAGGTATGAACACTGAAGCTTTCTTT. Translating gives CASIQLTGMNTEAFF.

In its sample, this clone was seen a few times. The CDR3 protein is CASSQDLGLASYNEQFF. The CDR3 DNA reads as TGCGCCAGCAGCCAAGATCTAGGACTAGCGTCCTACAATGAGCAGTTCTTC. The V and J genes are TRBV4-3 and TRBJ2-1, with 9 nucleotides matching TRBD2. The junction had 4 bases not matched to a gene; V was cut back by 0 bases and J by 1 base. CDR3 length equals 17 residues. CDR1 is LGHNA, CDR2 YSLEER, per germline.

The chain recombines TRBV29-1 with TRBJ2-5; 12 nucleotides match TRBD1. Trimming at V came to 4 bases and at J to 4 bases, leaving 13 bases not matched to a gene. Germline V gene data show CDR1 as SQVTM and CDR2 as ANQGSEA. The CDR3 totals 17 residues. Here the CDR3 DNA reads TGCAGCGTTGGACTTCCGCTTGGGACAGGGGGCCGAGAGACCCAGTACTTC. Residues: CSVGLPLGTGGRETQYF.

V and J are TRBV13 and TRBJ2-4; no clear D. V was trimmed by 2 bases and J by 7 bases, leaving 6 bases between them. In germline, CDR1 is PRHDT, CDR2 FYEKMQ (reference sequence). This CDR3 comprises 12 residues. The CDR3 DNA is TGTGCCAGCAGCTTACAGACGAACATTCAGTACTTC. This gives the protein CASSLQTNIQYF.

The chain links TRBV27 to TRBJ1-6, with D unclear. Trimming removed 0 bases from V and 9 bases from J, with 9 bases in between. CDR1 is MNHEY and CDR2 is SMNVEV in the germline V gene (reference sequence). The CDR3 length is 14 residues. The CDR3 DNA follows: TGTGCCAGCAGTTTATCGACGGCAACTTCACCCCTCCACTTT. Translating gives CASSLSTATSPLHF.

The V gene is TRBV27, the J gene TRBJ1-1, with D maybe TRBD1 (5 bases). This CDR3 spans 16 amino acids. Trimming stripped 1 base from V and 2 bases from J, with 14 bases between. Germline V gives CDR1 MNHEY, CDR2 SMNVEV (reference sequence). CDR3 protein: CASSLWVGVRNTEAFF. In nucleotides, the CDR3 is TGTGCCAGCAGTTTATGGGTGGGGGTGCGCAACACTGAAGCTTTCTTT.

The rearrangement links TRBV4-3 to TRBJ1-5; possible D gene TRBD1, 5 bases. The CDR3 consists of 14 residues. Germline CDR1 reads LGHNA; CDR2 reads YSLEER. Deletions cut 2 bases from V and 1 base from J, with 6 bases between. The CDR3 protein is CASSQRTSNQPQHF. In DNA form, the CDR3 reads TGCGCCAGCAGCCAAAGGACAAGCAATCAGCCCCAGCATTTT.

The J gene is TRBJ1-6, the V gene TRBV30; 9 bases match TRBD1. The CDR3 has 14 residues. J lost 9 bases, V lost 2 bases, and 5 bases had no gene match. CDR1 and CDR2 (germline): GTSNPN, SVGIG (reference sequence). The CDR3 loop is CAWSSGTGSSPLHF. The DNA for the CDR3 is TGTGCCTGGAGTAGTGGGACAGGGAGTTCACCCCTCCACTTT.